This is a list of T cell receptor beta chains from one sample in a study of blood T cells in healthy people across ages. TCRdb passed the 5' RACE reads through MiXCR, listing each CDR3 protein once. The sample lists 380,000 or so distinct CDR3 sequences, about half seen once, with 50% to 65% in the top ten. The specimen sequenced was blood. The receptors originated from a man in his 60s in good health. Both conserved end residues are trimmed from each CDR3. Only some rows state a clone size, as once, few, many or a class for expanded clones.

cdr3_aa | clone_size | j_call | v_call
ASRGTGDYGYT | few | TRBJ1-2 | TRBV6-2/TRBV6-3
ASSQEAPGGAYEQY | few | TRBJ2-7 | TRBV3-1
ASILSRGRSNEKLF | NA | TRBJ1-4 | TRBV7-9
ASSFLSGSSYNEQF | few | TRBJ2-1 | TRBV5-1
ASSFGRAVTEAF | few | TRBJ1-1 | TRBV11-2
ATSDRRDREADTQY | NA | TRBJ2-3 | TRBV15
ASSQTGWQGPLPQH | few | TRBJ1-5 | TRBV3-1
ASSYLRTEQETQY | NA | NA | TRBV6-2/TRBV6-3
VSSLSQAAGKNIQY | NA | TRBJ2-4 | TRBV28
ASSANRGRVNEQF | NA | TRBJ2-1 | TRBV28
ASSLAGGASYEQY | NA | TRBJ2-7 | TRBV12-3/TRBV12-4
ASSLESAGGRDTQY | NA | TRBJ2-3 | TRBV12-3/TRBV12-4
ASSRGQGAWEQY | once | TRBJ2-5 | TRBV6-5
ASRGTRWEQY | NA | TRBJ2-5 | TRBV2
SARSGTGFNEQF | NA | TRBJ2-1 | TRBV20-1
ASSGSRGRENQPQH | few | TRBJ1-5 | TRBV2
SVETGIETQY | few | TRBJ2-5 | TRBV29-1
ASSLGRTLSSYEQY | NA | TRBJ2-7 | TRBV7-8
ASSERNWGGEQY | many | TRBJ2-7 | TRBV9
ASSQSSDTDTQY | NA | TRBJ2-3 | TRBV3-1
ASSPSQAQGKGTQY | NA | TRBJ2-5 | TRBV12-3/TRBV12-4
ASTPTGTGNTEAF | NA | TRBJ1-1 | TRBV3-1
SARTGEGSGEAF | NA | TRBJ1-1 | TRBV20-1
ASSLNTGLYYNEQF | NA | TRBJ2-1 | TRBV14
ASTGDRVNYGYT | NA | TRBJ1-2 | TRBV28
ASSEAPLSQY | NA | TRBJ2-7 | TRBV2
ASTSTGPIHEQY | NA | NA | TRBV27
SAAGDSNQPQH | many | TRBJ1-5 | TRBV20-1
AIGTGRNQPQH | NA | TRBJ1-5 | TRBV10-3
ASSFTALDTQY | few | TRBJ2-3 | TRBV12-3/TRBV12-4
SVPGGSAGWETQY | NA | TRBJ2-5 | TRBV29-1
ASSPLAVADTQY | NA | TRBJ2-3 | TRBV7-6
ASSPSPGQGSNEQY | NA | NA | TRBV11-2
ASSPAGRNAEAF | once | TRBJ1-1 | TRBV12-3/TRBV12-4
ASSPQGFETQY | NA | NA | TRBV2
ASTSGLREDADTQY | many | TRBJ2-3 | TRBV11-1
ASSYWGSYTDTQY | few | TRBJ2-3 | TRBV6-2/TRBV6-3
SVSGSSYNEQF | NA | TRBJ2-1 | TRBV29-1
ASGSPGTDTQY | NA | TRBJ2-3 | TRBV12-5
ASSLDRSGRAEQF | NA | TRBJ2-1 | TRBV5-1
ASSLDGGRSPLH | NA | TRBJ1-6 | TRBV5-5
TTSDPGTSPFNEQF | NA | TRBJ2-1 | TRBV24-1